Listed below are T cell receptor beta chains from one sample, sequenced in a study of tumor-infiltrating lymphocytes in primary liver carcinoma. TCRdb redid the calling of the multiplex PCR reads with MiXCR, one entry per CDR3 protein. Altogether 330,000 or so distinct CDR3 sequences are present, around three fifths being singletons, with the ten largest covering 5.5% to 7%. The material sequenced was peripheral blood. These receptors came from a man aged 40-55 years with primary liver carcinoma and hepatitis B virus infection. Each CDR3 is given with its conserved first and last residue. The D gene is left open where the match is weak. For some rows the clone size is stated as once, few or many, or as a class when expanded; others skip it.

. | many | TRBJ1-1 | TRBV6-1 | CASSDRPNTEAFF | TGTGCCAGCAGTGACAGACCGAACACTGAAGCTTTCTTT
. | many | TRBJ2-2 | TRBV29-1 | CSAGNRDTGELFF | TGCAGCGCCGGAAACAGGGACACCGGGGAGCTGTTTTTT
TRBD1 | . | TRBJ2-1 | TRBV6-5 | CASSHRDRWDEQFF | TGTGCCAGCAGCCACCGGGACAGGTGGGATGAGCAGTTCTTC
. | . | TRBJ2-7 | TRBV21-1 | CPVPPTSGRLGSYELYF | TGTCCCGTCCCGCCGACTAGCGGGAGGTTAGGGTCCTACGAACTGTATTTC
TRBD1 | few | TRBJ1-1 | TRBV28 | CASRGTGLNTEAFF | TGTGCCAGCAGGGGGACAGGGTTGAACACTGAAGCTTTCTTT
. | once | TRBJ2-7 | TRBV4-3 | CASSQEQRFEQYF | TGCGCCAGCAGCCAAGAACAGCGCTTCGAGCAGTACTTT
TRBD2 | once | TRBJ2-1 | TRBV11-1 | CASSFASGSSYNEQFF | TGTGCCAGCAGCTTCGCAAGCGGGAGCTCCTACAATGAGCAGTTCTTC
TRBD2 | . | TRBJ2-5 | TRBV11-2 | CASTPSGTREETQYF | TGTGCCAGCACCCCTAGCGGGACCCGAGAAGAGACCCAGTACTTC
. | once | TRBJ2-5 | TRBV5-1 | CASSSSGQTVETQYF | TGCGCCAGCAGCTCTTCGGGGCAAACGGTCGAGACCCAGTACTTC
. | many | TRBJ1-1 | TRBV12-3/TRBV12-4 | CASSLGDLVVNTEAFF | TGTGCCAGCAGTTTAGGGGACCTTGTTGTAAACACTGAAGCTTTCTTT
TRBD2 | . | TRBJ2-3 | TRBV10-1 | CASSVGTSLNTQYF | TGCGCCAGCAGTGTCGGGACTAGTCTCAATACGCAGTATTTT
TRBD2 | once | TRBJ2-5 | TRBV28 | CASSRGGPQETKYF | TGTGCCAGCAGTCGGGGGGGCCCCCAAGAGACAAAGTACTTC
. | . | TRBJ2-5 | TRBV29-1 | CSVQGSEETQYF | TGCAGCGTCCAGGGGTCGGAGGAGACCCAGTACTTC
TRBD1 | . | TRBJ2-3 | TRBV20-1 | CSAPGTGAADTQYF | TGCAGTGCCCCCGGGACAGGGGCTGCAGATACGCAGTATTTT
. | . | TRBJ2-3 | TRBV5-6 | CASSWGIAEWDTQYF | TGTGCCAGCAGCTGGGGGATTGCCGAGTGGGATACGCAGTATTTT
. | . | TRBJ1-6 | TRBV12-3/TRBV12-4 | CVSSYGTSGSPLHF | TGTGTCAGCAGTTATGGGACGTCTGGCTCACCCCTCCACTTT
TRBD1 | . | TRBJ2-7 | TRBV11-2 | CASSRTQGADEQCF | TGTGCCAGCAGCCGTACACAGGGGGCGGACGAGCAGTGCTTC
. | few | TRBJ2-2 | TRBV30 | CACKWGDTGELFF | TGTGCCTGCAAATGGGGGGACACCGGGGAGCTGTTTTTT
. | . | TRBJ2-3 | TRBV7-8 | CTSWGVDKDTQYF | TGTACCAGCTGGGGGGTGGACAAGGACACGCAGTATTTT
. | many | TRBJ1-5 | TRBV6-2/TRBV6-3 | CASKGSLSGHLNQPQHF | TGTGCCAGTAAGGGAAGTTTGTCGGGACACCTCAATCAGCCCCAGCATTTT
TRBD1 | . | TRBJ2-2 | TRBV5-5 | CASSFGTGGIAYTGELFF | TGTGCCAGCAGCTTCGGGACAGGGGGCATTGCGTACACCGGGGAGCTGTTTTTT
. | many | TRBJ2-2 | TRBV12-3/TRBV12-4 | CASRGGTGELFF | TGTGCCAGCAGAGGGGGCACCGGGGAGCTGTTTTTT
TRBD1 | . | TRBJ2-3 | TRBV5-5 | CASSPGQGGTDTQFF | TGTGCCAGCAGCCCGGGACAGGGTGGCACAGATACGCAGTTTTTT
. | . | TRBJ1-2 | TRBV6-6 | CASRIRVHYGYTF | TGTGCCAGCAGGATACGGGTCCACTATGGTTACACCTTC
. | . | TRBJ1-5 | TRBV11-2 | CASSQFHGGPTDTQHF | TGTGCCAGCAGCCAATTCCACGGGGGGCCAACAGATACGCAGCATTTT
. | . | TRBJ2-5 | TRBV7-8 | CASNLALFQETQYF | TGTGCCAGCAACTTAGCCCTATTCCAGGAGACCCAGTACTTC
. | few | TRBJ2-1 | TRBV12-5 | CASGFGNEQFF | TGTGCTAGTGGTTTTGGGAATGAGCAGTTCTTC
. | . | TRBJ2-3 | TRBV30 | CAWSPGRWGVQTDTQYF | TGTGCCTGGAGTCCCGGTAGGTGGGGCGTACAGACAGATACGCAGTATTTT
. | . | TRBJ2-7 | TRBV11-2 | CAISLDSGYEQYF | TGTGCCATCAGCTTAGACTCTGGCTACGAGCAGTACTTT
TRBD1 | . | TRBJ1-4 | TRBV6-6 | CASSSPPGQNEKLFF | TGTGCCAGCAGTTCACCGCCGGGACAGAATGAAAAACTGTTTTTT
. | . | TRBJ2-7 | TRBV28 | CASTPTRLMYEQYF | TGTGCCAGCACTCCGACTAGGTTGATGTACGAGCAGTACTTC
. | many | TRBJ2-7 | TRBV30 | CAWSLGSYEQYF | TGTGCCTGGTCGCTCGGGAGCTACGAGCAGTACTTC
. | . | TRBJ2-3 | TRBV5-1 | CASSLASRGWADTQYF | TGCGCCAGCAGCTTGGCATCCAGGGGCTGGGCAGATACGCAGTATTTT